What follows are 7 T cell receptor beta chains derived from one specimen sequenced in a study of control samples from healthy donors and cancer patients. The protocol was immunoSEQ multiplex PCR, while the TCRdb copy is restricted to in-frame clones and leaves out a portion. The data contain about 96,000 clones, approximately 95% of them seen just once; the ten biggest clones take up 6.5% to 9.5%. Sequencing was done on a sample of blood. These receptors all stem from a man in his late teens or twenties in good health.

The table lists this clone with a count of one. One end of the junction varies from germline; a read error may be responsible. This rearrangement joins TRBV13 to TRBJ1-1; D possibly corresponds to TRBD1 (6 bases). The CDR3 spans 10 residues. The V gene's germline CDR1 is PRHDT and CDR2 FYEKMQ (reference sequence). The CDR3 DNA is TGTGCCAGCAGGCCAACGGAGGGGGGGTTT. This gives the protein CASRPTEGGF.

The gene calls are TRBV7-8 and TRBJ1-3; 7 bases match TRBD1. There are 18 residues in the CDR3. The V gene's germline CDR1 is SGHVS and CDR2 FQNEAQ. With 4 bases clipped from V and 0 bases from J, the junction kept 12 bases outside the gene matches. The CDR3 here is CASSSQPGQTSSGNTIYF. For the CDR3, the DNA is TGTGCCAGCAGCTCACAACCGGGACAGACCTCCTCTGGAAACACCATATATTTT.

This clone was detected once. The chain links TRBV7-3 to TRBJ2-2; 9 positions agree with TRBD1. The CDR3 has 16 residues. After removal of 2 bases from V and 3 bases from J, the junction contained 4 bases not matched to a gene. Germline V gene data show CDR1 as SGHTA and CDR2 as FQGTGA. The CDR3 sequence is CASSLPRTGDTGELFF. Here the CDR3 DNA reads TGTGCCAGCAGCTTACCCCGGACAGGGGACACCGGGGAGCTGTTTTTT.

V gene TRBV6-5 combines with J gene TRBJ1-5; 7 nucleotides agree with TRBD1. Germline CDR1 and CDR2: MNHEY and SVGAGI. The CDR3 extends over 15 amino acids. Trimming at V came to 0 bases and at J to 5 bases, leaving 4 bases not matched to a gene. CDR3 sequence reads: CASSYSIGGDQPQHF. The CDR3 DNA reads TGTGCCAGCAGTTACTCGATAGGGGGCGATCAGCCCCAGCATTTT.

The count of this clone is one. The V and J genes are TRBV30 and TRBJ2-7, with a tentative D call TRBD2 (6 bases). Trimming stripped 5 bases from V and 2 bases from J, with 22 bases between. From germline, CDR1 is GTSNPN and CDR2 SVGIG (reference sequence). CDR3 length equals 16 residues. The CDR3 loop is CAWDGGGLTTTYEQYF. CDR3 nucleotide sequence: TGTGCCTGGGACGGTGGCGGACTAACTACTACCTACGAGCAGTACTTC.

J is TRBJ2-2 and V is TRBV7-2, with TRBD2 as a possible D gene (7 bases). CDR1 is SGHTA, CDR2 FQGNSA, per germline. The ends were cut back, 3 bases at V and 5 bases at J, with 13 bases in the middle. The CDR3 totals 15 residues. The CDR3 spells CASSFLGRGTGELFF. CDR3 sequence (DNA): TGTGCCAGCAGCTTCTTAGGGAGGGGGACCGGGGAGCTGTTTTTT.

CDR3 DNA sequence: TGTGCCAGCAGCTTAGGGTCCCAGCAGAACACTGAAGCTTTCTTT. Its translation: CASSLGSQQNTEAFF. The chain carries TRBV7-9 and TRBJ1-1; D unresolved. CDR1 and CDR2 (germline): SEHNR, FQNEAQ (reference sequence). The CDR3 is 15 residues long. Trimming removed 1 base at V and 1 base at J, with 10 bases between.